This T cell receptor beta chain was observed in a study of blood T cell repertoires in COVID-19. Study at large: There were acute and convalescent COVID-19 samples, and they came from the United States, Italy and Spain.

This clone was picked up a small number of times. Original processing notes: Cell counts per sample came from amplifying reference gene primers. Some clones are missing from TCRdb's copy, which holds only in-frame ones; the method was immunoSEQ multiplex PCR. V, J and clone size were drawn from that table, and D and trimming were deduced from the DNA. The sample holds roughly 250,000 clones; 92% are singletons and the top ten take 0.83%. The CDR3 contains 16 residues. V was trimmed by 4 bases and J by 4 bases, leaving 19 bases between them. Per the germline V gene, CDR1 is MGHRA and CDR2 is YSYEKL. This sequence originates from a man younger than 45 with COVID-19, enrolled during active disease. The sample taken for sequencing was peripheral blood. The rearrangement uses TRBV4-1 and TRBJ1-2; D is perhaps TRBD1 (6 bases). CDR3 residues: CASSPYPQQGGYGYTF. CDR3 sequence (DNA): TGCGCCAGCAGCCCGTACCCCCAACAGGGCGGCTATGGCTACACCTTC.